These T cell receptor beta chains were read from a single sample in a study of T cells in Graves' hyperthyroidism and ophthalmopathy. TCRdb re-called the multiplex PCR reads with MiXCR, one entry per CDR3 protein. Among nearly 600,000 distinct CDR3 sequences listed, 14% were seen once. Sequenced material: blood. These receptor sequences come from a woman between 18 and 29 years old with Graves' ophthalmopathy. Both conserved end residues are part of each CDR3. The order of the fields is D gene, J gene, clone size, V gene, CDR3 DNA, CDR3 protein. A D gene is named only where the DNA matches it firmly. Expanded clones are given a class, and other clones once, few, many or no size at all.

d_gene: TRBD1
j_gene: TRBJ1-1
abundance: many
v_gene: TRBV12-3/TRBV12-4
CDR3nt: TGTGCCAGCAGCTGGGGACAGGGGGTGACTGAAGCTTTCTTT
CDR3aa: CASSWGQGVTEAFF

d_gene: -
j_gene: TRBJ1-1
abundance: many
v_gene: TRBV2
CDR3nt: TGTGCCAGCGGCGCTCTGAGGAACACTGAAGCTTTCTTT
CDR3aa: CASGALRNTEAFF

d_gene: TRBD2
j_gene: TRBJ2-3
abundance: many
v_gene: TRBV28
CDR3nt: TGTGCCAGCAGTCCACCTAGCGGGCTTAACACAGATACGCAGTATTTT
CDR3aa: CASSPPSGLNTDTQYF

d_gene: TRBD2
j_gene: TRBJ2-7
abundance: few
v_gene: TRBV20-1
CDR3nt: TGCAGTGCTAGAGATCCGATTAGCGGGGTATCCTACGAGCAGTACTTC
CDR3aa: CSARDPISGVSYEQYF

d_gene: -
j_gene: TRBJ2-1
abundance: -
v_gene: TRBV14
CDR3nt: TGTGCCAGCAGCCGAAAACCAAGATTGTTTGACCCGGATTTGTGCAATGAGCAGTTCTTC
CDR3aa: CASSRKPRLFDPDLCNEQFF

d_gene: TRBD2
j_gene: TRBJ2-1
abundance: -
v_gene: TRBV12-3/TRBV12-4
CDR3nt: TGTGCCAGCAGTTCAACTAGCGGGAGGGCCTATGAGCAGTTCTTC
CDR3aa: CASSSTSGRAYEQFF

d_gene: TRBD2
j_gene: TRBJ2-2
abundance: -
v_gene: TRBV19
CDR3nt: TGTGCCAGTACTCAGGGGACTAGCGGGAGGGCCATCGGGGAGCTGTTTTTT
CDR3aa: CASTQGTSGRAIGELFF

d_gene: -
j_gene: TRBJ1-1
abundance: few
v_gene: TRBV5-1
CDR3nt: TGCGCCAGCAGATACGGGGACACGACTGAAGCTTTCTTT
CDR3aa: CASRYGDTTEAFF

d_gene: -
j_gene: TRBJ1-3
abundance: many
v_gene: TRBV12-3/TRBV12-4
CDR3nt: TGTGCCAGCAGTTTATTGGGTACTGGAAACACCATATATTTT
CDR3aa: CASSLLGTGNTIYF

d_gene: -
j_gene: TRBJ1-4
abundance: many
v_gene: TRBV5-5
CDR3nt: TGTGCCAGCAGCTTACGAGGACGGGGCTCAACTAATGAAAAACTGTTTTTT
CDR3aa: CASSLRGRGSTNEKLFF

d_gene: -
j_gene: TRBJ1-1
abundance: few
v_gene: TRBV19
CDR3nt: TGTGCCAGTAGTCCCACCTTCAGGGCCAACACTGAAGCTTTCTTT
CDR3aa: CASSPTFRANTEAFF

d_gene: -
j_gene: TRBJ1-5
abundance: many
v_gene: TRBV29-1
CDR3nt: TGCAGCGGACCGAACCTCGACAGGAATCAGCCCCAGCATTTT
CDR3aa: CSGPNLDRNQPQHF

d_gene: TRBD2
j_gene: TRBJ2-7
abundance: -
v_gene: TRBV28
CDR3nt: TGTGCCAGCAGTGGGACTAGCGGGGAATACTACGAGCAGTACTTC
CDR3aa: CASSGTSGEYYEQYF

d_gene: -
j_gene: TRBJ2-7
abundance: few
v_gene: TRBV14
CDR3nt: TGTGCCAGCAGCTCACCCGGAACAGGGCGGGTCGAGCAGTACTTC
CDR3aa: CASSSPGTGRVEQYF

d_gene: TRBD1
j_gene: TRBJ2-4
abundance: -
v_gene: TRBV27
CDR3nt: TGTGCCAGCAGTCTCCGGGACAGCCAAAACATTCAGTACTTC
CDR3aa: CASSLRDSQNIQYF

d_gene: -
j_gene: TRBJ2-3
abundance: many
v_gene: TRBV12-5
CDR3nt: TGTGCTAGTGGATTGGGGAAGACAGATACGCAGTATTTT
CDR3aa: CASGLGKTDTQYF

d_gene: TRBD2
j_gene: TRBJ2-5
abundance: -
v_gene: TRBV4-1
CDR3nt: TGCGCCAGCAGCCACCCGATACGCGGGAGGAGGTTACAACAAGAGACCCAGTACTTC
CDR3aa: CASSHPIRGRRLQQETQYF

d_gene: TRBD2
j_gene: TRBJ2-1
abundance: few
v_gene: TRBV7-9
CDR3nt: TGTGCCAGCAGCTTACTCCGCGGGAGCTCCTACAATGAGCAGTTCTTC
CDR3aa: CASSLLRGSSYNEQFF

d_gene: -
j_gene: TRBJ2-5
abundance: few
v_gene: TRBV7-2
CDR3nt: TGTGCCAGCAGCTTTATCCCCCCACGCGTTTCAGAGACCCAGTACTTC
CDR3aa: CASSFIPPRVSETQYF

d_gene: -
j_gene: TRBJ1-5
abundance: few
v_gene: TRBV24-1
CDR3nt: TGTGCCACCAGTGCAGGGTTAAATCAGCCCCAGCATTTT
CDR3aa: CATSAGLNQPQHF

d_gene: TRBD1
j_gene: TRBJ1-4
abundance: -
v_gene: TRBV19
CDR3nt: TGTGCCAGTAACTCCATTGGGCAGGGGGTCGCTAATGAAAAACTGTTTTTT
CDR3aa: CASNSIGQGVANEKLFF

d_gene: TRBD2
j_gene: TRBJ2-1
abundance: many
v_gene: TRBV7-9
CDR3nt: TGTGCCAGCAGCCGCCGTCTGGGGCGGGAGGTCTCCTACAATGAGCAGTTCTTC
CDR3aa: CASSRRLGREVSYNEQFF

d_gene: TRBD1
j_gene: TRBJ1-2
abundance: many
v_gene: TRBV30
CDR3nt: TGTGCCTGGAGTGTACAGGGGGACTATGGCTACACCTTC
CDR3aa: CAWSVQGDYGYTF

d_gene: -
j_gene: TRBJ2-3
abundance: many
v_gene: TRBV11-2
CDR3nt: TGTGCCAGCAGCTTAGGAGGCCCCCCTATTAGGCAGTATTTT
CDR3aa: CASSLGGPPIRQYF

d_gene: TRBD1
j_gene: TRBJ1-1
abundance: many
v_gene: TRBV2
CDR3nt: TGTGCCAGCAGTGGACAGGGGGCCGAAAACACTGAAGCTTTCTTT
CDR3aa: CASSGQGAENTEAFF

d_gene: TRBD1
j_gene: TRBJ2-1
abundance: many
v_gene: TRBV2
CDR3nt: TGTGCCAGCGGGCGGGGACAGGGGGCGCGGAATGAGCAGTTCTTC
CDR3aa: CASGRGQGARNEQFF

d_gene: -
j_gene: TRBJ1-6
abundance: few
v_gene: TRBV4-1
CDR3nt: TGCGCCAGCAGTTCTTACACGAGCTCCTATAATTCACCCCTCCACTTT
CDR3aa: CASSSYTSSYNSPLHF

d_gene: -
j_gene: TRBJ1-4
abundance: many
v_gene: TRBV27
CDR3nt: TGTGCCAGCAGTCCGCTTTCGTGGGAGGCTAATGAAAAACTGTTTTTT
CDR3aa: CASSPLSWEANEKLFF

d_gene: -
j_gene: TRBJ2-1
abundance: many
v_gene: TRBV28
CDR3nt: TGTGCCAGCAGTTCAACGGGGAGGCCCTACAATGAGCAGTTCTTC
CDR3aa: CASSSTGRPYNEQFF

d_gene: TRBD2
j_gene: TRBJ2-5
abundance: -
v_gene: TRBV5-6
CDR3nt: TGTGCCAGCAGCTCGACCACACCGGGACTAGCGGGATGGGAGACCCAGTACTTC
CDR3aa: CASSSTTPGLAGWETQYF

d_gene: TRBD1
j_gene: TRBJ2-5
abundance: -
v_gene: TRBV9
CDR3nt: TGTGCCAGCAGCTCCGGGACAGGGGTATTAGAGACCCAGTACTTC
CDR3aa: CASSSGTGVLETQYF

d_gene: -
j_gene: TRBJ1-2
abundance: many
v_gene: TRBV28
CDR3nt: TGTGCCAGCATAGGATCTAACTATGGCTACACCTTC
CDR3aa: CASIGSNYGYTF

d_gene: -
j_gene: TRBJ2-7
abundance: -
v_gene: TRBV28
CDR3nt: TGTGCCAGCAGTTTATATCAGGGACCAACCTACGAGCAGTACTTC
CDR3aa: CASSLYQGPTYEQYF

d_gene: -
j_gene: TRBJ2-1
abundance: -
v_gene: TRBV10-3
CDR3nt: TGTGCCATCAGTGATAGCACTAGAGGGGACAATGAGCAGTTCTTC
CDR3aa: CAISDSTRGDNEQFF

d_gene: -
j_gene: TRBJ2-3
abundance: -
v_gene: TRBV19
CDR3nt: TGTGCCAGTAGCGTGAACGAAGGCCCGCAGTATTTT
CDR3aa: CASSVNEGPQYF

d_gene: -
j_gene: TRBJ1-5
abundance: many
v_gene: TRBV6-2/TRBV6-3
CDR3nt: TGTGCCAGCAGTTCTCGGGGTAACGGCAATCAGCCCCAGCATTTT
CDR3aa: CASSSRGNGNQPQHF

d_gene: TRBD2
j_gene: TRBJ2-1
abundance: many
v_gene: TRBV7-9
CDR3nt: TGTGCCAGCAGCTCATCGGGAGGAGAGTCCTACAATGAGCAGTTCTTC
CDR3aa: CASSSSGGESYNEQFF

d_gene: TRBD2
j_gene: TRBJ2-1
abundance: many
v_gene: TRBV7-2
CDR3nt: TGTGCCAGCAGCACAAAACCGGGACTAGCGGACGATGAGCAGTTCTTC
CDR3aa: CASSTKPGLADDEQFF

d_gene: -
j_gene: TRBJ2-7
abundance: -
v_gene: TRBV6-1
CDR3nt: TGTGCCAGCAGTCGGGGGACAGCACCGTCCTACGAGCAGTACTTC
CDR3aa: CASSRGTAPSYEQYF

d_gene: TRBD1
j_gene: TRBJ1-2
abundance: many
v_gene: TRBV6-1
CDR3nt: TGTGCCAGCAGGGACAGGGGGCTGGGGGGCTACACCTTC
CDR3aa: CASRDRGLGGYTF

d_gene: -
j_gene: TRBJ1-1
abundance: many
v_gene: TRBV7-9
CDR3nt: TGTGCCAGCCAACCCGGGGTCGACACTGAAGCTTTCTTT
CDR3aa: CASQPGVDTEAFF

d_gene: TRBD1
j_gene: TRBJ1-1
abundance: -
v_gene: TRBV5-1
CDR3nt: TGCGCCAGCAGCTTCACAGGGGGGGAAAATAGTGAAGCTTTCTTT
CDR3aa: CASSFTGGENSEAFF

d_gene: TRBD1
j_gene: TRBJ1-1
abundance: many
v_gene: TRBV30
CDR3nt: TGTGCCTGGATGAGGGGGCTAATGAACACTGAAGCTTTCTTT
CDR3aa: CAWMRGLMNTEAFF

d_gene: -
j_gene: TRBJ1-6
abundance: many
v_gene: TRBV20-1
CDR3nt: TGCAGTGCTAGAGATGGAGGTTCACCCCTCCACTTT
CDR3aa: CSARDGGSPLHF

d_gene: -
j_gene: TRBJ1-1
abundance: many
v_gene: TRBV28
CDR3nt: TGTGCCAGCAGAAGGTTTGGAGACAGGAACACTGAAGCTTTCTTT
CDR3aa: CASRRFGDRNTEAFF

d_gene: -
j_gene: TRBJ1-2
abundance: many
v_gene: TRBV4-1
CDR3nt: TGCGCCAGCAGCCAAGACATGTTTAACTATGGCTACACCTTC
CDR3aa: CASSQDMFNYGYTF

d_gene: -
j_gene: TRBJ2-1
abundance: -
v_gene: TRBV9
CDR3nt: TGTGCCAGCAGCGGACTCAGGGGCCCGGGAAATGAGCAGTTCTTC
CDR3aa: CASSGLRGPGNEQFF

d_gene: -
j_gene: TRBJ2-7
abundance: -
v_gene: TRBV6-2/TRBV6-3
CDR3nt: TGTGCCAGCAGTTACTCGAGGACAGATACATTCTACAAGCAGTACTTC
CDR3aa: CASSYSRTDTFYKQYF

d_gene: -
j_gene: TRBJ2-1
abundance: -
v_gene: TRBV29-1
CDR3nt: TGCAGCGCCGACCGGGACATTGAGCAGTTCTTC
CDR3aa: CSADRDIEQFF

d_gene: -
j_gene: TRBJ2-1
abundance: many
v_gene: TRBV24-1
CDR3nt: TGTGCCACCAGTGATTTTGGGGCCCATGAGCAGTTCTTC
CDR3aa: CATSDFGAHEQFF

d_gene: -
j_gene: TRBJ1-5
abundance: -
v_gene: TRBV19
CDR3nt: TGTGCCAGTAGTGTCCTACAGGGACAGCCCCAGCATTTT
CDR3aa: CASSVLQGQPQHF

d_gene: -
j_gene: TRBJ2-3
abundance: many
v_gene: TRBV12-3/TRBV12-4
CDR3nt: TGTGCCAGCAGTTTCCCTAAGACAGTTGTTACGCAGTATTTT
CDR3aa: CASSFPKTVVTQYF

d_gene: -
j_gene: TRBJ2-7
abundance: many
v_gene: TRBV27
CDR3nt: TGTGCCAGCAGTTTAGACTATTCCTACGAGCAGTACTTC
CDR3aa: CASSLDYSYEQYF

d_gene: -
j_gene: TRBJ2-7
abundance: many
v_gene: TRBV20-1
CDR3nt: TGCAGTGCTAGGAGTGGGGAGGCCTACGAGCAGTACTTC
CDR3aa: CSARSGEAYEQYF

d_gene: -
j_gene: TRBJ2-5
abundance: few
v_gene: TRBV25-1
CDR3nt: TGTGCCAGCAGTGGACACCGGGACCTCAGAGAGACCCAGTACTTC
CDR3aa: CASSGHRDLRETQYF